Listed below are T cell receptor beta chains from one sample, sequenced in a study of blood T cell repertoires in COVID-19. Profiling relied on immunoSEQ multiplex PCR, and the TCRdb table lists in-frame clones only, not all of them. The table shows around 230,000 clones, with 80% to 90% occurring only once. Sample: PBMCs or T cells enriched from blood (not recorded which). These receptors all stem from a middle-aged woman with acute COVID-19. CDR3s include the opening cysteine and the closing phenylalanine or tryptophan.

j_call v_call cdr3_aa
TRBJ1-1 TRBV5-1 CASSSEGQQTEAFF
TRBJ2-7 TRBV7-3 CASSSGTEQYF
TRBJ2-6 TRBV6-2/TRBV6-3 CASSSLHAAGANVLTF
TRBJ1-2 TRBV5-1 CASSLGQGRSGYTF
TRBJ2-5 TRBV9 CASSAALGGETQYF
TRBJ1-4 TRBV15 CATSAAGTGLEKLFF
TRBJ1-1 TRBV6-5 CASSYSRDRGLTEAFF
TRBJ1-2 TRBV27 CASSHDRDYGYTF
TRBJ1-1 TRBV2 CASSEQATEAFF
TRBJ2-1 TRBV27 CASSLTGNYEQFF
TRBJ1-2 TRBV5-6 CASSSTRQGRNYGYTF
TRBJ1-2 TRBV29-1 CSVEGTQGQGGWYGYTF
TRBJ2-2 TRBV18 CASSPRRENTGELFF
TRBJ2-5 TRBV6-5 CASGLAGSETQYF
TRBJ2-3 TRBV9 CASSAFGGELTSTDTQYF
TRBJ2-7 TRBV18 CASSPNVRDEQYF
TRBJ1-2 TRBV27 CASSPGQSGYGYTF
TRBJ1-2 TRBV7-9 CASSQGQNYGYTF
TRBJ1-1 TRBV5-1 CASSPDRGRDEAFF
TRBJ2-1 TRBV24-1 CATSDPKTGANSNEQFF
TRBJ1-4 TRBV6-5 CASRSLGGLDEKLFF
TRBJ1-1 TRBV7-2 CASFREVNTEAFF
TRBJ2-3 TRBV11-1 CASALRTSPTDTQYF
TRBJ2-7 TRBV7-2 CASSLAHQGIHEQYF
TRBJ1-2 TRBV15 CATSNPTGERNGYTF
TRBJ2-7 TRBV6-5 CASSPTGVSYEQYF
TRBJ1-5 TRBV19 CASRGQGLNQPQHF
TRBJ2-7 TRBV6-5 CATQGYEQYF
TRBJ1-3 TRBV29-1 CSAEGTRRNTIYF
TRBJ2-5 TRBV5-1 CASSTTGALQETQYF
TRBJ2-1 TRBV10-1 CASSESRRLAGTEQFF
TRBJ1-2 TRBV19 CATLGSPYGYTF
TRBJ1-4 TRBV4-3 CASSQDLSNEKLFF
TRBJ2-1 TRBV6-5 CASSYRGFGSYNEQFF
TRBJ2-4 TRBV5-1 CASSNWGGELNIQYF
TRBJ1-2 TRBV5-8 CASSWGGGNYGYTF
TRBJ1-1 TRBV2 CASSVGGLVGTQNTEAFF
TRBJ2-7 TRBV6-2/TRBV6-3 CASSYRASGGYEQYF
TRBJ2-2 TRBV28 CASSSLGELFF
TRBJ1-5 TRBV28 CASSFGQGSGNQPQHF
TRBJ1-6 TRBV7-2 CASSAGSGSPLHF
TRBJ2-1 TRBV5-8 CASSYRTGDGSNEQFF